This TCR beta chain emerged from a study of shared clonotypes between healthy human individuals. The protocol was immunoSEQ multiplex PCR, while the TCRdb copy is restricted to in-frame clones and leaves out a portion. The table lists about 380,000 clones, approximately 97% of them singletons. Germline assignment: CDR1 GTSNPN and CDR2 SVGIG (reference sequence). This CDR3 region has 14 residues. Trimming cost V 7 bases and J 6 bases; bases outside gene matches: 12. The sequenced sample consisted of memory CD8+ T cells sorted from blood. Subset reported: CD45RO+ cells pooled with CCR7-negative TemRA cells. This receptor was identified in a man aged 30 to 45 in good health. This chain uses TRBV30 with TRBJ2-7; 10 nucleotides match TRBD1. CDR3 DNA: TGTGCCTTCAATAGCCGGGACAGGGGAGGCGAGCAGTACTTC. This gives the protein CAFNSRDRGGEQYF.